One and the same sample provided the 14 T cell receptor beta chains below, sequenced in a study of T cells in Graves' hyperthyroidism and ophthalmopathy. Amplification of TCR beta CDR3 regions was performed using RNA transcripts as template. First-round RT-PCR targeting the TCR CDR3 was performed with the HTBI primer set. TCRdb reanalysed the multiplex PCR reads using MiXCR and keeps one entry per CDR3 protein. Here the sample spans 530,000 or so distinct CDR3 sequences, about a sixth being singletons. The sequenced material came from blood. Receptor source: a woman aged 18-29 years with Graves' ophthalmopathy.

This clonotype came up a few times. The V gene is TRBV6-1, the J gene TRBJ2-1, with 9 bases lining up with TRBD2. The CDR3 runs 14 residues. CDR1 and CDR2 from the germline V gene are MNHNS and SASEGT. The V and J ends lost 6 bases and 2 bases, in that order; junction bases with no gene match: 2. For the CDR3, the DNA is TGTGCCAGCAGGCGGGAGGGCCCCTACAATGAGCAGTTCTTC. It yields the protein CASRREGPYNEQFF.

The genes are TRBV12-3 or TRBV12-4 and TRBJ2-1; 7 nucleotides line up with TRBD2. V lost 2 bases and J lost 5; bases outside the gene matches: 6. The CDR3 extends over 15 amino acids. CDR3 in DNA: TGTGCCAGCAGTTTATTTCTAGCGGAAGACAATGAGCAGTTCTTC. Translating gives CASSLFLAEDNEQFF.

Worth noting for this clonotype: Mismatch with germline at one junction end may stem from a read error. The V and J genes are TRBV3-1 and TRBJ1-1; TRBD1 is a possible D gene (5 bases). CDR3 length equals 15 residues. CDR1 is LGHDT, CDR2 YNNKEL, per germline (reference sequence). CDR3 amino acids: CASSQDPGLGTEAFF. The CDR3 DNA reads as TGCGCCAGCAGCCAAGACCCAGGGTTGGGCACTGAAGCTTTCTTT.

Written as DNA, the CDR3 is TGTGCCAGCAGCCCAGTAGAGACCCAGTACTTC. Translating it yields CASSPVETQYF. The V call is TRBV7-6, the J call TRBJ2-5; D gene ambiguous. The germline V and J ends were trimmed by 5 bases and 4 bases, with 5 bases remaining between them. Germline V gene sequence: CDR1 SGHVS, CDR2 FNYEAQ. The CDR3 is 11 residues long.

On this clonotype itself: One base away lies a much larger clone, so this may be a sequencing read error. The chain couples TRBV13 to TRBJ1-2; 12 nucleotides agree with TRBD1. The V segment lost 5 bases and the J segment 7 bases; nucleotides outside the gene matches: 5. The CDR3 extends over 14 amino acids. Germline CDR1 PRHDT, CDR2 FYEKMQ (reference sequence). CDR3 coding DNA: TGTGCCAGCAGCGGCGGGACAGGGGGCTTTGGCTACACCTTC. Its protein product is CASSGGTGGFGYTF.

The V and J genes are TRBV4-3 and TRBJ2-1; no clear D. The V end lost 4 bases, the J end lost 5 bases, and 18 bases lay between the germline ends. CDR1 and CDR2 from the germline V gene are LGHNA and YSLEER. This CDR3 comprises 16 residues. Here the CDR3 DNA reads TGCGCCAGCAGCCGTCTTAGTAGTTCCCCTAACAATGAGCAGTTCTTC. Protein: CASSRLSSSPNNEQFF.

The V call is TRBV2, the J call TRBJ2-1; perhaps TRBD1 as D (5 bases). The V gene lost 5 bases and the J gene lost 9 bases, with 14 bases spanning the gap. Germline CDR1 is SNHLY and CDR2 is FYNNEI. The CDR3 spans 13 residues. DNA of the CDR3: TGTGCCAGCAGTCCTCCCACAGACAGTGAGCAGTTCTTC. It is translated as CASSPPTDSEQFF.

This clonotype was seen ten or more times. The chain employs TRBV2 and TRBJ1-5, with 8 nucleotides matching TRBD1. Germline CDR1 SNHLY, CDR2 FYNNEI. The CDR3 consists of 15 residues. Trimming took 5 bases from V and 4 from J; bases not matched to a gene: 7. CDR3 bases: TGTGCCAGCAGTTACGACAGGGGTCCTAATCAGCCCCAGCATTTT. This translates into CASSYDRGPNQPQHF. Full variable domain (rest looked up from reference TRBV2 and TRBJ1-5): EPEVTQTPSHQVTQMGQEVILRCVPISNHLYFYWYRQILGQKVEFLVSFYNNEISEKSEIFDDQFSVERPDGSNFTLKIRSTKLEDSAMYFCASSYDRGPNQPQHFGDGTRLSIL.

The V call is TRBV19, the J call TRBJ2-4, with D possibly matching TRBD1 (6 bases). V gave up 6 bases and J gave up 3 bases, with 12 bases separating them. CDR1 is LNHDA, CDR2 SQIVND, per germline (reference sequence). The CDR3 has 14 amino acids. The CDR3 spells CASSRGGYKNIQYF. The CDR3 DNA sequence: TGTGCCAGTAGCCGAGGGGGATACAAAAACATTCAGTACTTC.

This clonotype was counted ten times or more. This sequence joins TRBV3-1 and TRBJ2-2; 7 bases line up with TRBD1. This CDR3 comprises 15 residues. CDR1 and CDR2 from the germline V gene are LGHDT and YNNKEL (reference sequence). Unmatched junction bases numbered 6, after V lost 2 bases and J lost 6 bases. The DNA of the CDR3 is TGTGCCAGCAGCCAAACGAGACAGGGAGCCGGGGAGCTGTTTTTT. Its protein product is CASSQTRQGAGELFF.

This clonotype was seen at least ten times. The rearrangement joins TRBV7-2 to TRBJ2-7; D may be TRBD1 or TRBD2 (5 bases each). The CDR3 is 14 residues long. CDR1 and CDR2 (germline): SGHTA, FQGNSA. V lost 5 bases and J lost 4, with 15 bases in between. The CDR3 sequence: CASSPYGAMYEQYF. CDR3 bases: TGTGCCAGCAGCCCCTACGGGGCTATGTACGAGCAGTACTTC. Using reference TRBV7-2 and TRBJ2-7 for the parts outside the CDR3, the full variable domain is GAGVSQSPSNKVTEKGKDVELRCDPISGHTALYWYRQSLGQGLEFLIYFQGNSAPDKSGLPSDRFSAERTGGSVSTLTIQRTQQEDSAVYLCASSPYGAMYEQYFGPGTRLTVT.

This chain connects TRBV30 to TRBJ1-6; weak D call: TRBD1 (6 bases). This CDR3 has 13 amino acids. Trimming took 7 bases from V and 5 from J, leaving 12 bases between them. The germline CDR1 and CDR2 sequences are GTSNPN and SVGIG (reference sequence). This CDR3 reads CALGGRDNSPLHF. The CDR3 nucleotides read TGTGCCTTAGGGGGAAGGGATAATTCACCCCTCCACTTT.

This clonotype appeared many times. CDR3 protein: CASSELGPDRGISSLHF. The CDR3 nucleotides are TGTGCCAGCAGTGAACTCGGGCCCGACAGGGGAATATCATCCCTCCACTTT. The chain employs TRBV2 and TRBJ1-6; 8 bases align to TRBD1. The CDR3 runs to 17 residues. Germline V gene sequence: CDR1 SNHLY, CDR2 FYNNEI. V lost 2 bases to trimming and J lost 14 bases; unmatched junction nucleotides: 17.

This sequence joins TRBV7-2 and TRBJ1-1; the D gene is possibly TRBD1 (6 bases). CDR1 and CDR2 (germline): SGHTA, FQGNSA. V was clipped by 5 bases and J by 6 bases, with 16 bases between them. The CDR3 has 14 residues. CDR3 amino acids: CASSPPGRGPEAFF. CDR3 in DNA: TGTGCCAGCAGCCCGCCGGGCAGGGGTCCTGAAGCTTTCTTT.